These 24 T cell receptor beta chains share one sample of origin, sequenced in a study of OX40 agonist ivuxolimab in advanced cancers. Libraries were prepared by immunoSEQ multiplex PCR; TCRdb keeps only in-frame clonotypes and omits some of them. The sample shows around 35,000 clones, 65% to 90% of them seen only once. Sequencing used CD4+ or CD8+ T cells sorted from blood, obtained in a trial of the OX40 agonist ivuxolimab. The receptor set was obtained from an adult with an advanced solid tumor such as melanoma, head and neck, liver or kidney cancer.

The chain is built from TRBV5-1 and TRBJ2-7; TRBD1 matches 12 bases. Per the germline V gene, CDR1 is SGHRS and CDR2 is YFSETQ. CDR3 size: 17 residues. After removal of 4 bases from V and 4 bases from J, the junction contained 12 bases not matched to a gene. CDR3 coding DNA: TGCGCCAGCAGCCTAGGGACAGGGGGCGCGACAAGGTACGAGCAGTACTTC. The encoded protein is CASSLGTGGATRYEQYF. The variable domain in full, with the rest retrieved from reference TRBV5-1 and TRBJ2-7, is KAGVTQTPRYLIKTRGQQVTLSCSPISGHRSVSWYQQTPGQGLQFLFEYFSETQRNKGNFPGRFSGRQFSNSRSEMNVSTLELGDSALYLCASSLGTGGATRYEQYFGPGTRLTVT.

The chain employs TRBV28 and TRBJ1-1; D is undetermined. The length of the CDR3 is 12 residues. CDR1 is MDHEN, CDR2 SYDVKM, per germline. V was shortened by 5 bases and J by 6 bases, with 10 bases between the two germline ends. CDR3 DNA sequence: TGTGCCAGCAGTCGTGGGTATTCTGAAGCTTTCTTT. Its protein is CASSRGYSEAFF.

This clone was found once. V usage is TRBV18 and J usage is TRBJ1-3; TRBD1 matches 8 bases. The trim removed 3 bases at V and 2 bases at J, leaving 3 bases unmatched. The CDR3 spans 15 residues. Germline V gene lookup returns CDR1 KGHSH and CDR2 LQKENI. The CDR3 loop reads CASSPTDRAGNTIYF. CDR3 DNA sequence: TGTGCCAGCTCACCGACGGACAGGGCTGGAAACACCATATATTTT.

The J gene is TRBJ2-7, the V gene TRBV9, with a tentative D call TRBD1 (6 bases). The germline CDR1 and CDR2 sequences are SGDLS and YYNGEE. The CDR3 runs to 13 residues. Trimming took off 2 bases at V and 7 bases at J, with 13 bases between the two ends. CDR3 region: CASSVASRGEQYF. The CDR3 DNA follows: TGTGCCAGCAGCGTTGCCAGCAGGGGAGAGCAGTACTTC.

This chain links TRBV7-2 with TRBJ2-7; D possibly matches TRBD1 or TRBD2 (6 bases each). The CDR3 extends over 15 amino acids. Germline V gene data show CDR1 as SGHTA and CDR2 as FQGNSA. V was pared by 1 base and J by 9 bases, with 19 bases between. The DNA of the CDR3 is TGTGCCAGCAGCTTAGAAGGATACAGGGCGGGGCGGCAGTACTTC. Translated: CASSLEGYRAGRQYF.

The rearrangement joins TRBV21-1 to TRBJ2-1; TRBD2 reflects the table's D call only, with no check against the DNA. TRBV21-1 is labeled a pseudogene. The CDR3 totals 20 residues. The CDR3 DNA is TGTGCCAGCAGCCCCCCGCGGGACCCCGAGTTACTACGGTATGACAATGAGCAGTTCTTC. Translation gives CASSPPRDPELLRYDNEQFF.

V gene TRBV6-5 combines with J gene TRBJ2-6; D perhaps matches TRBD1 (5 bases). The CDR3 has 15 amino acids. The V end lost 5 bases, the J end lost 1 base, and 9 bases lay between the germline ends. In germline, CDR1 is MNHEY, CDR2 SVGAGI. The chain's CDR3 is CASSTSGSGANVLTF. The CDR3 nucleotides are TGTGCCAGCAGTACCTCAGGGTCTGGGGCCAACGTCCTGACTTTC.

This clone appeared once. The V and J genes are TRBV6-5 and TRBJ1-6; D ambiguous. V gave up 8 bases and J gave up 6 bases, with 8 bases separating them. Germline V gives CDR1 MNHEY, CDR2 SVGAGI. This CDR3 is built from 12 residues. CDR3 sequence (DNA): TGTGCCAGCTCAGGCGGTAATTCACCCCTCCACTTT. This sequence encodes CASSGGNSPLHF.

The chain employs TRBV5-6 and TRBJ1-2, with 9 bases aligning to TRBD1. The length of the CDR3 is 16 residues. Germline assignment: CDR1 SGHDT and CDR2 YYEEEE. V trimming: 1 base; J trimming: 0 bases; junction bases outside the gene matches: 4. Here the CDR3 reads CASSLWDRVPNYGYTF. The CDR3 nucleotides are TGTGCCAGCAGCTTGTGGGACAGGGTTCCTAACTATGGCTACACCTTC.

The rearrangement joins TRBV5-4 to TRBJ2-7; tentative D call: TRBD2 (6 bases). The CDR3 extends over 16 amino acids. CDR1 is SGHNT and CDR2 is YYREEE in the germline V gene (reference sequence). Trimming pared 5 bases from V and 4 bases from J, leaving 22 bases between. The CDR3 sequence is CASSPEGGFRVYEQYF. As DNA, the CDR3 is TGTGCCAGCAGTCCGGAGGGCGGATTTAGAGTATACGAGCAGTACTTC.

This chain links TRBV10-1 with TRBJ2-3, with D hard to call. The CDR3 loop spans 15 amino acids. V gave up 3 bases and J gave up 2 bases, with 12 bases separating them. The V gene's germline CDR1 is WNHNN and CDR2 SYGVQD (reference sequence). This chain's CDR3 is CASSEGSSNTDTQYF. The CDR3 DNA follows: TGCGCCAGCAGTGAAGGCAGTAGCAACACAGATACGCAGTATTTT.

This chain joins TRBV7-8 and TRBJ2-5; 12 nucleotides line up with TRBD1. The J call may be faulty, since TRBJ2-7 better matches the DNA end. The length of the CDR3 is 15 residues. CDR1 and CDR2 from the germline V gene are SGHVS and FQNEAQ. As DNA, the CDR3 is TGTGCCAGCAGCTATCGGGACAGGGGGCCTTACGAGCAGTACTTC. Residues: CASSYRDRGPYEQYF.

V gene TRBV23-1 combines with J gene TRBJ1-2, with TRBD1 matching 9 bases. TRBV23-1 is recorded as an ORF, its role being uncertain. V lost 6 bases to trimming and J lost 4 bases; unmatched junction nucleotides: 15. The CDR3 totals 17 residues. The CDR3 coding sequence is TGCGCCAGCAGACAGGGAGGGGACAGGGAAGTCGGCTATGGCTACACCTTC. It translates to CASRQGGDREVGYGYTF.

The table lists this clone with a count of one. V gene TRBV28 combines with J gene TRBJ2-7, with D perhaps given as TRBD1 or TRBD2 (5 bases each). Deletions cut 6 bases from V and 5 bases from J, with 20 bases between. Germline assignment: CDR1 MDHEN and CDR2 SYDVKM. CDR3 size: 15 residues. The CDR3 here is CASRVGGRVRDEQYF. In DNA, the CDR3 is TGTGCCAGCAGAGTCGGAGGCAGGGTGAGGGACGAGCAGTACTTC.

This clone has just one count. This chain joins TRBV7-9 and TRBJ1-1; TRBD1 is a possible D gene (5 bases). CDR1 is SEHNR and CDR2 is FQNEAQ in the germline V gene (reference sequence). Trimming took 0 bases from V and 1 from J, leaving 9 bases between them. The CDR3 is 15 amino acids. The CDR3 coding sequence is TGTGCCAGCAGCTTAGCGAGAGGGGAGAACACTGAAGCTTTCTTT. This codes for CASSLARGENTEAFF.

In its sample, this clone was seen once. The chain joins TRBV19 to TRBJ1-1, with D uncertain. Deletions cut 1 base from V and 2 bases from J, with 14 bases between. The CDR3 spans 16 residues. From germline, CDR1 is LNHDA and CDR2 SQIVND (reference sequence). DNA for the CDR3: TGTGCCAGTAGTATAGCACAGCACCGTATCAACACTGAAGCTTTCTTT. It yields the protein CASSIAQHRINTEAFF.

The chain uses TRBV5-1 and TRBJ2-3; TRBD2 might be the D (5 bases). Germline CDR1 reads SGHRS; CDR2 reads YFSETQ. V lost 1 base to trimming and J lost 2 bases, with 8 bases between them. The CDR3 covers 14 residues. CDR3 amino acids: CASSLRLPTDTQYF. In DNA, the CDR3 is TGCGCCAGCAGCTTGAGACTACCCACAGATACGCAGTATTTT.

The V call is TRBV4-1, the J call TRBJ2-1; D not certain. CDR3 length: 16 amino acids. Germline V gene lookup returns CDR1 MGHRA and CDR2 YSYEKL. V lost 3 bases, J lost 0 bases, and 12 bases lay in between. The CDR3 coding sequence is TGCGCCAGCAGCCAGGTTAATTTGATCTCCTACAATGAGCAGTTCTTC. Protein sequence: CASSQVNLISYNEQFF.

The J gene is TRBJ2-2, the V gene TRBV10-2; 7 nucleotides align to TRBD2. The CDR3 is made up of 16 amino acids. The junction had 2 bases not matched to a gene; V was cut back by 0 bases and J by 1 base. In germline, CDR1 is WSHSY, CDR2 SAAADI. The DNA for the CDR3 is TGCGCCAGCAGTGAGTCTTCGGGGGGGAACACCGGGGAGCTGTTTTTT. Translating gives CASSESSGGNTGELFF.

The chain joins TRBV5-6 to TRBJ2-6; D uncertain. From germline, CDR1 is SGHDT and CDR2 YYEEEE. This CDR3 spans 17 amino acids. V lost 4 bases and J lost 0, with 14 bases in between. For the CDR3, the DNA is TGTGCCAGCAGCGAACTTAAACTTAGCTCTGGGGCCAACGTCCTGACTTTC. Its protein product is CASSELKLSSGANVLTF.

This clone was detected once. This sequence joins TRBV7-9 and TRBJ2-3; a weak D match, TRBD1 (6 bases). The germline V gene has CDR1 SEHNR and CDR2 FQNEAQ (reference sequence). Trimming shortened V by 5 bases and J by 1 base, and 16 bases separated the two germline ends. This CDR3 contains 16 residues. In DNA form, the CDR3 reads TGTGCCAGCAGCACCCGACAGGTACGGCGCACAGATACGCAGTATTTT. Translation gives CASSTRQVRRTDTQYF.

In its sample, this clone was seen once. The chain couples TRBV7-2 to TRBJ1-1, with D perhaps matching TRBD1 (5 bases). Germline assignment: CDR1 SGHTA and CDR2 FQGNSA. This CDR3 is 13 amino acids long. The germline V and J ends were trimmed by 8 bases and 3 bases, with 13 bases remaining between them. The CDR3 region is CASYGGGYTEAFF. CDR3 in DNA: TGTGCCAGCTATGGGGGTGGGTACACTGAAGCTTTCTTT.

The chain combines TRBV5-6 with TRBJ2-1; D remains ambiguous. CDR3 length: 13 residues. The V gene's germline CDR1 is SGHDT and CDR2 YYEEEE. Deletions cut 4 bases from V and 5 bases from J, with 10 bases between. CDR3 sequence: CASSPTRNNEQFF. DNA of the CDR3: TGTGCCAGCAGCCCAACTCGGAACAATGAGCAGTTCTTC.

The rearrangement joins TRBV5-6 to TRBJ2-7; no reliable D call. The germline gives CDR1 SGHDT, CDR2 YYEEEE. The germline V and J ends were trimmed by 3 bases and 3 bases, with 7 bases remaining between them. CDR3 length equals 12 residues. Written as DNA, the CDR3 is TGTGCCAGCAGCTACAACCTCTACGAGCAGTACTTC. The encoded protein is CASSYNLYEQYF.